The rows below give T cell receptor beta chains drawn from one sample of a study of beta chain features in type 1 diabetes. TCRdb's copy holds only in-frame clones and misses some; the assay was immunoSEQ multiplex PCR. The sample yields under 300,000 clones, around 26% seen once. What was sequenced was central memory CD4+ T cells from blood. The receptors were sampled from a man aged 25 to 45 in good health. CDR3s include the opening cysteine and the closing phenylalanine or tryptophan. A D gene is named only where the DNA matches it firmly. Where a row states a size, it is once, few, many or the class of an expanded clone; other rows omit it.

d_call	j_call	clone_size	cdr3_length	v_call	cdr3_aa	cdr3_nt
-	TRBJ1-1	-	16	TRBV14	CASSPRGLLLNTEAFF	TGTGCCAGCAGCCCCAGGGGCCTCCTACTGAACACTGAAGCTTTCTTT
-	TRBJ1-5	-	14	TRBV18	CASSPSGKDQPQHF	TGTGCCAGCTCACCAAGTGGGAAGGATCAGCCCCAGCATTTT
-	TRBJ2-1	-	14	TRBV27	CASRGASSYNEQFF	TGTGCCTCCAGGGGGGCGAGCTCCTACAATGAGCAGTTCTTC
TRBD1	TRBJ2-7	few	14	TRBV29-1	CSVVLGQGGYEQYF	TGCAGCGTTGTATTAGGACAGGGTGGGTACGAGCAGTACTTC
TRBD1	TRBJ1-3	many	14	TRBV30	CACWDRGGGNTIYF	TGTGCCTGCTGGGACAGGGGTGGCGGAAACACCATATATTTT
-	TRBJ1-1	-	14	TRBV7-9	CASSLVVQVTEAFF	TGTGCCAGCAGCTTAGTAGTACAGGTAACTGAAGCTTTCTTT
-	TRBJ2-7	few	13	TRBV15	CATEGSYSYEQYF	TGTGCCACCGAGGGGAGCTACTCCTACGAGCAGTACTTC
-	TRBJ2-2	few	16	TRBV9	CASSQARTANTGELFF	TGTGCCAGCAGCCAAGCCCGGACGGCGAACACCGGGGAGCTGTTTTTT
-	TRBJ2-7	-	15	TRBV30	CACPRGEIWSYEQYF	TGTGCCTGCCCTCGAGGGGAAATTTGGTCCTACGAGCAGTACTTC
-	TRBJ2-1	-	15	TRBV5-1	CASSLQGGSYNEQFF	TGCGCCAGCAGTCTACAGGGCGGGTCCTACAATGAGCAGTTCTTC
-	TRBJ1-4	few	15	TRBV7-8	CASSLQTGSWEKLFF	TGTGCCAGCAGCCTACAGACAGGCTCTTGGGAAAAACTGTTTTTT
-	TRBJ2-1	few	14	TRBV27	CASIQEINYNEQFF	TGTGCCAGCATCCAGGAGATAAACTACAATGAGCAGTTCTTC
TRBD1	TRBJ2-3	-	15	TRBV9	CASSGTGVGSDTQYF	TGTGCCAGCAGCGGTACAGGGGTCGGCTCAGATACGCAGTATTTT
-	TRBJ2-6	few	14	TRBV2	CARNRAGRANVLTF	TGTGCCAGAAATCGGGCAGGACGGGCCAACGTCCTGACTTTC
TRBD1	TRBJ1-5	few	15	TRBV29-1	CSVADGTAINQPQHF	TGCAGCGTAGCGGATGGGACAGCCATTAATCAGCCCCAGCATTTT
TRBD1	TRBJ1-1	few	13	TRBV6-5	CATRRTGGTEAFF	TGTGCCACTCGACGGACAGGGGGCACTGAAGCTTTCTTT
-	TRBJ1-6	-	15	TRBV19	CATGPANSYNSPLHF	TGTGCCACGGGGCCAGCCAACTCCTATAATTCACCCCTCCACTTT
-	TRBJ1-6	-	15	TRBV27	CASSLGTTYNSPLHF	TGTGCCAGCAGTTTGGGGACAACCTATAATTCACCCCTCCACTTT
TRBD2	TRBJ2-3	many	15	TRBV25-1	CASSDSGGITDTQYF	TGTGCCAGCAGCGATAGCGGGGGGATCACAGATACGCAGTATTTT
-	TRBJ2-3	once	16	TRBV15	CATSRAAHTSTDTQYF	TGTGCCACCAGCAGAGCAGCGCATACTAGCACAGATACGCAGTATTTT
TRBD1	TRBJ1-5	many	14	TRBV4-3	CASSQAQGLQPQHF	TGCGCCAGCAGCCAAGCACAGGGGCTCCAGCCCCAGCATTTT
-	TRBJ2-1	-	11	TRBV6-1	CASRDPGTEFF	TGTGCCAGCAGGGACCCGGGAACCGAGTTCTTC
-	TRBJ2-1	few	13	TRBV7-2	CASSLGPYNEQFF	TGTGCCAGCAGCCTAGGCCCCTACAATGAGCAGTTCTTC
-	TRBJ2-5	few	12	TRBV7-7	CASSDSAETQYF	TGTGCCAGCAGCGACTCGGCAGAGACCCAGTACTTC
-	TRBJ1-2	-	10	TRBV29-1	CSVGADGYTF	TGCAGCGTTGGAGCGGATGGCTACACCTTC
-	TRBJ1-1	-	16	TRBV5-6	CASSLEGGREETEAFF	TGTGCCAGCAGTCTTGAGGGAGGCAGGGAAGAAACTGAAGCTTTCTTT
TRBD2	TRBJ2-7	-	17	TRBV5-4	CASSRRTSGSYPYEQYF	TGTGCCAGCAGCCGGAGGACTAGCGGGTCCTATCCCTACGAGCAGTACTTC
-	TRBJ2-3	-	13	TRBV30	CAWSVDSGYTQYF	TGTGCCTGGAGTGTTGATAGCGGATATACGCAGTATTTT
TRBD2	TRBJ2-3	-	12	TRBV11-2	CASSAGGGSQYF	TGTGCCAGCAGCGCCGGGGGAGGGTCGCAGTATTTT
-	TRBJ2-2	-	15	TRBV7-2	CASSPWTRVGGELFF	TGTGCCAGCAGCCCCTGGACCCGTGTCGGCGGGGAGCTGTTTTTT
-	TRBJ1-4	few	14	TRBV6-5	CASKLGATNEKLFF	TGTGCCAGCAAGTTAGGCGCAACTAATGAAAAACTGTTTTTT
TRBD2	TRBJ2-3	-	15	TRBV7-2	CASSLQRGGTDTQYF	TGTGCCAGCAGCTTACAGCGGGGGGGCACAGATACGCAGTATTTT
-	TRBJ2-1	-	15	TRBV6-6	CASGLAGRSYNEQFF	TGTGCCAGCGGGCTCGCAGGACGCTCCTACAATGAGCAGTTCTTC
-	TRBJ2-7	-	12	TRBV6-6	CASSPGQYEQYF	TGTGCCAGCAGTCCCGGACAGTACGAGCAGTACTTC
TRBD2	TRBJ2-1	few	12	TRBV29-1	CSAYGGYNEQFF	TGCAGCGCCTACGGGGGGTACAATGAGCAGTTCTTC
TRBD2	TRBJ2-3	few	14	TRBV28	CASGRLAFRDTQYF	TGTGCCAGCGGTCGACTAGCGTTCAGAGATACGCAGTATTTT
-	TRBJ1-1	-	14	TRBV27	CASSLEGRNTEAFF	TGTGCCAGCAGTTTAGAGGGTAGGAACACTGAAGCTTTCTTT
-	TRBJ2-6	few	16	TRBV5-4	CASSSQGAGGANVLTF	TGTGCCAGCAGCTCACAGGGTGCCGGTGGGGCCAACGTCCTGACTTTC
TRBD2	TRBJ2-2	-	16	TRBV2	CASSPGTSGKGGELFF	TGTGCCAGCAGTCCCGGGACTAGCGGCAAGGGCGGGGAGCTGTTTTTT
TRBD1	TRBJ2-5	few	14	TRBV7-9	CASSSMTGRETQYF	TGTGCCAGCAGCTCCATGACAGGGCGCGAGACCCAGTACTTC
TRBD2	TRBJ2-5	few	16	TRBV30	CAWSAGGTSGQETQYF	TGTGCCTGGAGTGCGGGGGGGACTAGCGGACAAGAGACCCAGTACTTC
-	TRBJ2-1	-	15	TRBV7-2	CASSASGGPQNEQFF	TGTGCCAGCAGCGCATCGGGGGGCCCCCAAAATGAGCAGTTCTTC
TRBD1	TRBJ2-7	-	13	TRBV29-1	CSVDSQGAFEQYF	TGCAGCGTTGATTCGCAGGGGGCTTTCGAGCAGTACTTC
TRBD2	TRBJ2-3	few	17	TRBV7-9	CASSEGLAGGSADTQYF	TGTGCCAGCAGTGAAGGACTAGCGGGGGGTTCGGCAGATACGCAGTATTTT
-	TRBJ1-6	-	14	TRBV29-1	CSVAEKSYNSPLHF	TGCAGCGTGGCCGAAAAGTCCTATAATTCACCCCTCCACTTT